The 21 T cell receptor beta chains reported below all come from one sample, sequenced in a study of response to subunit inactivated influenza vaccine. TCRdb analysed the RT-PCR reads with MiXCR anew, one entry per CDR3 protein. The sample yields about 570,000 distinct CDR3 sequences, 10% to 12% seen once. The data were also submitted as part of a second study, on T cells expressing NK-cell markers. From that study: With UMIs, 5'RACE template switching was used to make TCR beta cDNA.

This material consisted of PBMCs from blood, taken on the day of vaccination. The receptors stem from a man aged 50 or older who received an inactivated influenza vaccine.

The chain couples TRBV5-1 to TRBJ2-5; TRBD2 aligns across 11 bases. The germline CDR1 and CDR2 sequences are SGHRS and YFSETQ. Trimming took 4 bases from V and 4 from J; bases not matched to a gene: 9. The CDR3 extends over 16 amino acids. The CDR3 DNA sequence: TGCGCCAGCAGCCTGGGACTAGCGGACACGGGAGAGACCCAGTACTTC. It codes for CASSLGLADTGETQYF. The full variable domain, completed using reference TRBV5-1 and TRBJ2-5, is KAGVTQTPRYLIKTRGQQVTLSCSPISGHRSVSWYQQTPGQGLQFLFEYFSETQRNKGNFPGRFSGRQFSNSRSEMNVSTLELGDSALYLCASSLGLADTGETQYFGPGTRLLVL.

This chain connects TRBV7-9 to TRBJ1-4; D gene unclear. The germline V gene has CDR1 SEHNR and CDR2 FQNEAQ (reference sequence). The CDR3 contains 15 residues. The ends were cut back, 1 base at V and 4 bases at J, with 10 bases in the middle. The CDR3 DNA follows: TGTGCCAGCAGCTTAGAATTGAGATATAATGAAAAACTGTTTTTT. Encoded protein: CASSLELRYNEKLFF.

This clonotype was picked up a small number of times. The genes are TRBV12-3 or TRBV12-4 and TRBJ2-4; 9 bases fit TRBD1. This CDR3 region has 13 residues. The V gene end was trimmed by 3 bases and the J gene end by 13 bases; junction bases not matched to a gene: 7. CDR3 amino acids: CASSLGIDRGQYF. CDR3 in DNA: TGTGCCAGCAGTTTGGGAATAGACAGGGGGCAGTACTTC.

In nucleotides, the CDR3 is TGTGCCAGCAGCTTAGCCTCAGGGGGCGAGCAGTACTTC. It specifies CASSLASGGEQYF. The rearrangement links TRBV7-9 to TRBJ2-7; 7 nucleotides align to TRBD1. Germline V gene lookup returns CDR1 SEHNR and CDR2 FQNEAQ (reference sequence). The trim removed 0 bases at V and 6 bases at J, leaving 2 bases unmatched. This CDR3 is built from 13 residues.

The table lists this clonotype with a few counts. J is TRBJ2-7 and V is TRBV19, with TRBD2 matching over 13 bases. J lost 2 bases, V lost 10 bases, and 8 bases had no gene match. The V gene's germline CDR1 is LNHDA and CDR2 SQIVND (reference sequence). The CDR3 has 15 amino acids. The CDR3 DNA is TGTGCCACGACCGGGGGGACTAGCGGGGCCTACGAGCAGTACTTC. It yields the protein CATTGGTSGAYEQYF.

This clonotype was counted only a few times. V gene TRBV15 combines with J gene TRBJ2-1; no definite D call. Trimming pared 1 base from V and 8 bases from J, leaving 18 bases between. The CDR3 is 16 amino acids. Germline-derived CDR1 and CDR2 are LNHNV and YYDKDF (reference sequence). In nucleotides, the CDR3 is TGTGCCACCAGCAGAGTATTAGCCGTTGGGATTGATGAGCAGTTCTTC. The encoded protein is CATSRVLAVGIDEQFF.

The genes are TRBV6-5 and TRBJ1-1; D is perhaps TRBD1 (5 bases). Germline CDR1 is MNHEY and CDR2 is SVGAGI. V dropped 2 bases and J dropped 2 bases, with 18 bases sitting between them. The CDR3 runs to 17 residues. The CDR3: CASSYRFIGALNTEAFF. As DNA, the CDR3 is TGTGCCAGCAGTTACAGGTTCATCGGGGCCCTAAACACTGAAGCTTTCTTT.

CDR3 sequence (DNA): TGTGCCACCAGCTCGACTAGCGGGAGAGTGGCGGATGAGCAGTTCTTC. Its protein is CATSSTSGRVADEQFF. The V and J genes are TRBV24-1 and TRBJ2-1; TRBD2 agrees at 12 bases. The CDR3 has 16 amino acids. The germline gives CDR1 KGHDR, CDR2 SFDVKD. V trimming: 7 bases; J trimming: 8 bases; junction bases outside the gene matches: 11.

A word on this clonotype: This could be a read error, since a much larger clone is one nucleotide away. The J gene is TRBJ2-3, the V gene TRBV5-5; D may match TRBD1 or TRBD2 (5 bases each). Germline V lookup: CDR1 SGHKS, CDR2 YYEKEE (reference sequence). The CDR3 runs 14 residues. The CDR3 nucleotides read TGTGCCATCAGCTTACAAGGGACCACAGATACGCAGTATTTT. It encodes CAISLQGTTDTQYF.

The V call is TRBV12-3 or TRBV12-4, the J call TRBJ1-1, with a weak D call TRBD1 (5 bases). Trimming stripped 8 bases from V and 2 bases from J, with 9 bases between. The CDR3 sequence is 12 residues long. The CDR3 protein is CASRQLNTEAFF. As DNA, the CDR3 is TGTGCCAGCCGACAGCTAAACACTGAAGCTTTCTTT.

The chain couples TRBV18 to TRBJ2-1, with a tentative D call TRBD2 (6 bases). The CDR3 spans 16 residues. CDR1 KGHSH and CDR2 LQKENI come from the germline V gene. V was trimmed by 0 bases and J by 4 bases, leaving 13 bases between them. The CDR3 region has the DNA TGTGCCAGCTCACCACCGGGTAGCGGAGGTTACAATGAGCAGTTCTTC. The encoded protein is CASSPPGSGGYNEQFF. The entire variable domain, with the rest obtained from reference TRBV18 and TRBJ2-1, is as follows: NAGVMQNPRHLVRRRGQEARLRCSPMKGHSHVYWYRQLPEEGLKFMVYLQKENIIDESGMPKERFSAEFPKEGPSILRIQQVVRGDSAAYFCASSPPGSGGYNEQFFGPGTRLTVL.

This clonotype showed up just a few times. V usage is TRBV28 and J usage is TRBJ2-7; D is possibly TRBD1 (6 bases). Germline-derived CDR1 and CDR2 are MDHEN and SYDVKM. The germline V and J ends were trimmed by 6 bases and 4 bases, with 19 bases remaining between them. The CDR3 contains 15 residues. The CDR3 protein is CASSLNHGQKYEQYF. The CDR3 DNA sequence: TGTGCCAGCAGCCTAAACCATGGACAGAAGTACGAGCAGTACTTC. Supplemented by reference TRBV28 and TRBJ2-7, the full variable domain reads DVKVTQSSRYLVKRTGEKVFLECVQDMDHENMFWYRQDPGLGLRLIYFSYDVKMKEKGDIPEGYSVSREKKERFSLILESASTNQTSMYLCASSLNHGQKYEQYFGPGTRLTVT.

CDR3 sequence (DNA): TGTGCCAGCACCCCCAGAGCAGGGATGAACACTGAAGCTTTCTTT. Translation gives CASTPRAGMNTEAFF. The chain couples TRBV28 to TRBJ1-1; D possibly corresponds to TRBD1 (5 bases). The CDR3 runs 15 residues. V was pared by 7 bases and J by 0 bases, with 15 bases between. Germline V gives CDR1 MDHEN, CDR2 SYDVKM.

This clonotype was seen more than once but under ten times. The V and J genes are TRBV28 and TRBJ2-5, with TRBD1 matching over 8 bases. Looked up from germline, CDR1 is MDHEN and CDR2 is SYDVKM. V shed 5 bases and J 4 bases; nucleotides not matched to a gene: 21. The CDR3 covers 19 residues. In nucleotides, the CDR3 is TGTGCCAGCAGTCCCTACAGTTACGACCGACAGGGGTTGGGAGAGACCCAGTACTTC. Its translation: CASSPYSYDRQGLGETQYF.

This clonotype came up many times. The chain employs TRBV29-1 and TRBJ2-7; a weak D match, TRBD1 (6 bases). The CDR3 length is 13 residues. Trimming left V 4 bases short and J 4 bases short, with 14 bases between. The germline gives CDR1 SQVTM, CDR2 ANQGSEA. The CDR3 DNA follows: TGCAGCGTTGCAATAACTCAGGGGTACGAGCAGTACTTC. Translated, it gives CSVAITQGYEQYF.

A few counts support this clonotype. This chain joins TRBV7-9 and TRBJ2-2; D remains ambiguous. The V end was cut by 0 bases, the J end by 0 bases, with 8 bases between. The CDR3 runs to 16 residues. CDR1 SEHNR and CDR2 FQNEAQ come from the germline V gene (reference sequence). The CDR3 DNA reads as TGTGCCAGCAGCTTAGCCCCGGTGTCGAACACCGGGGAGCTGTTTTTT. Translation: CASSLAPVSNTGELFF.

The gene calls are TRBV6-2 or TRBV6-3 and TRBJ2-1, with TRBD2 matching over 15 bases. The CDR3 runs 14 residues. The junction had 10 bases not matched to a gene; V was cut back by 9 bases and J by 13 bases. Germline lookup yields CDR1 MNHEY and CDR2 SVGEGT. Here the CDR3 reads CASQGTSGRTPQFF. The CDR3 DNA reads TGTGCCAGTCAAGGGACTAGCGGGAGGACCCCTCAGTTCTTC.

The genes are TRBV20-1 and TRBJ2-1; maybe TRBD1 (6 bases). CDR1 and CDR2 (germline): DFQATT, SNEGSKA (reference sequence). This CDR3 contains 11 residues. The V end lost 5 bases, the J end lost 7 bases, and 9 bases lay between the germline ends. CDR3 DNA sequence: TGCAGTGCTTGGGGGCGGAATGAGCAGTTCTTC. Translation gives CSAWGRNEQFF.

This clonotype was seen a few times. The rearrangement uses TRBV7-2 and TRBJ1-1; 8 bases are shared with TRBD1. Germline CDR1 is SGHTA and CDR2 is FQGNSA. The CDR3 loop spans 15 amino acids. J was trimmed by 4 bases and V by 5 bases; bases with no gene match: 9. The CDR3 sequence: CASSIRNRGGTEAFF. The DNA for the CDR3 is TGTGCCAGCAGCATTCGCAACAGGGGGGGCACTGAAGCTTTCTTT.

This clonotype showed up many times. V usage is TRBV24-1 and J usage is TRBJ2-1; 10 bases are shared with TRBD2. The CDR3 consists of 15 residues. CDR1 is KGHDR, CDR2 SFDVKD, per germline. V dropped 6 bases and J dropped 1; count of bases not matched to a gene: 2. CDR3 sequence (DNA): TGTGCCACCAGTCCTAGCGGGAGTTCCTACAATGAGCAGTTCTTC. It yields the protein CATSPSGSSYNEQFF.

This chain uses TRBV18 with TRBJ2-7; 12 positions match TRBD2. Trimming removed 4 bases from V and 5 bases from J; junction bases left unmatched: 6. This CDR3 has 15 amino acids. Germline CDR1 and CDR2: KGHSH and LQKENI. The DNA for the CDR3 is TGTGCCAGCTCACGAAGGACTAGCGGGAATGACGAGCAGTACTTC. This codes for CASSRRTSGNDEQYF.